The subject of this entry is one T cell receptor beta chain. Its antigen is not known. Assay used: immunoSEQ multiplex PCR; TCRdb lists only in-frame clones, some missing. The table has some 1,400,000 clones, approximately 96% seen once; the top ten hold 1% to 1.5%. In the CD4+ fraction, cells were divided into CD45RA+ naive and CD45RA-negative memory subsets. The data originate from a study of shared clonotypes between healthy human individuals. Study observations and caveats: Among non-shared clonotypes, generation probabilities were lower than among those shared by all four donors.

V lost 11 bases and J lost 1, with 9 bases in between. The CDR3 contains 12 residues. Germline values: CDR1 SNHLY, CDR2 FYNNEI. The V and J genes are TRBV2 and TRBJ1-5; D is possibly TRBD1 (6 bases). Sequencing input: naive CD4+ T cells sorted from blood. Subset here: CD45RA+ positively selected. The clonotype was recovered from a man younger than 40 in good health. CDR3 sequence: CAGGASNQPQHF. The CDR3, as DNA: TGTGCCGGGGGGGCGAGCAATCAGCCCCAGCATTTT.